This TCR beta chain was sequenced for a study of blood T cell repertoires in COVID-19. Method: immunoSEQ multiplex PCR; TCRdb's copy keeps in-frame clones and lacks some. This sample has 200,000 to 250,000 clones, with about 85% found just once. CDR1 GTSNPN and CDR2 SVGIG come from the germline V gene (reference sequence). V lost 1 base and J 4 bases, leaving 8 bases between the germline ends. There are 13 residues in the CDR3. The source material was peripheral blood. This receptor was obtained from a young woman who had recovered from COVID-19. This chain joins TRBV30 and TRBJ1-5; possibly TRBD1 for D (6 bases). The CDR3 loop is CAWSGDNNQPQHF. CDR3 in DNA: TGTGCCTGGAGTGGGGACAATAATCAGCCCCAGCATTTT.